This is a list of T cell receptor beta chains from one sample in a study of graft-versus-host responses after intestinal transplantation. Produced via immunoSEQ multiplex PCR; TCRdb's table is partial and in-frame only. The sample includes around 120,000 clones, 95% of them seen just once. These receptors' targets are unknown. The sample in question was unstimulated CD8+ T cells sorted from spleen or lymph node cells, obtained before intestinal transplant. The origin of the receptors is a human donor who received an intestinal transplant. The CDR3 runs from the conserved cysteine through the conserved F or W. Fields, in order: D gene, V gene, J gene, clone size, CDR3 DNA, CDR3 protein. A D gene is named only where the DNA matches it firmly. Size is stated for part of the rows, as once, few or many counts, or as a class when the clone is expanded.

-,TRBV5-6,TRBJ2-2,once,TGTGCCAGCAGCTTGCCACAGCGAAACACCGGGGAGCTGTTTTTT,CASSLPQRNTGELFF
-,TRBV4-1,TRBJ2-7,-,TGCGCCAGCAGCCAAGCTCCGGACAGACCCTACGAGCAGTACTTC,CASSQAPDRPYEQYF
-,TRBV28,TRBJ2-7,-,TGTGCCAGCATCCCAGGTTGGGGAAGCTTCTACGAGCAGTACTTC,CASIPGWGSFYEQYF
-,TRBV15,TRBJ2-7,-,TGTGCCACCAGCAGAGAGGGGGCGGCGTCCGAGCAGTACTTC,CATSREGAASEQYF
-,TRBV7-9,TRBJ2-1,-,TGTGCCAGCAGCTTAGGCCTACGCAATGAGCAGTTCTTC,CASSLGLRNEQFF
-,TRBV28,TRBJ2-5,-,TGTGCCAGCAGGCCCTCAGTCGTAGAGACCCAGTACTTC,CASRPSVVETQYF
-,TRBV15,TRBJ1-2,-,TGTGCCACCAGCAGAGATAGAGGAGGGGTTAACTATGGCTACACCTTC,CATSRDRGGVNYGYTF
TRBD1,TRBV6-5,TRBJ1-5,-,TGTGCCAGCAGTTACCGTACAGGGGGCAATCAGCCCCAGCATTTT,CASSYRTGGNQPQHF
-,TRBV30,TRBJ1-6,-,TGTGCCTGGAGAGGGCCCCGGTCACCCCTCCACTTT,CAWRGPRSPLHF
TRBD1,TRBV10-1,TRBJ2-7,-,TGCGCCAGCAGTGAGGGACAGGGAACCTACGAGCAGTACTTC,CASSEGQGTYEQYF
-,TRBV5-1,TRBJ2-2,-,TGCGCCAGCAGCTCCCGGGGGATTGGGGAGCTGTTTTTT,CASSSRGIGELFF
TRBD1,TRBV2,TRBJ1-1,-,TGTGCCAGCAGTGCAGGACAGGGGGTGGGCACTGAAGCTTTCTTT,CASSAGQGVGTEAFF
-,TRBV15,TRBJ1-1,-,TGTGCCACCAGCAGAGATAAGAGGGACATGAACACTGAAGCTTTCTTT,CATSRDKRDMNTEAFF